This T cell receptor (beta chain) stems from a study of blood T cell repertoires in COVID-19. Whole-study context: Italy, Spain and the United States were the sources of the convalescent and acute COVID-19 samples.

The V and J ends lost 5 bases and 3 bases respectively, with 3 bases between them. Germline values: CDR1 KGHDR, CDR2 SFDVKD. The CDR3 contains 12 residues. The assay was immunoSEQ multiplex PCR, and TCRdb's table has in-frame clones only and misses some. This table has under 150,000 clones, 84% appearing once. V and J are TRBV24-1 and TRBJ2-2; D remains ambiguous. This clonotype originated in a woman aged 40 to 49 with acute or convalescent COVID-19. The material sequenced was peripheral blood. The CDR3 coding sequence is TGTGCCACCAGTGCATACACCGGGGAGCTGTTTTTT. Translating gives CATSAYTGELFF.